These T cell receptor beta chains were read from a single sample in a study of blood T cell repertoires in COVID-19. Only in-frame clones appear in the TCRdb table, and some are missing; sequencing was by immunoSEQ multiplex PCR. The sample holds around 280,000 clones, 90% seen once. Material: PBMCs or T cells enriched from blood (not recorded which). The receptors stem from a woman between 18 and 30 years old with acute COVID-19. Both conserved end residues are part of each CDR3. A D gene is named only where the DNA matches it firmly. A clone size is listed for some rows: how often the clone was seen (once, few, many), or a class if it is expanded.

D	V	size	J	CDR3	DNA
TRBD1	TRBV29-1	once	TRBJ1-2	CSVGGQNYGYTF	TGCAGCGTTGGGGGACAGAACTATGGCTACACCTTC
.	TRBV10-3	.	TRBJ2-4	CAISESGTAGIKSQNIQYF	TGTGCCATCAGTGAGTCAGGCACCGCGGGGATCAAAAGCCAAAACATTCAGTACTTC
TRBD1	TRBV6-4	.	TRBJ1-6	CASSARDSEDSPLHF	TGTGCCAGCAGTGCCCGGGACAGTGAGGATTCACCCCTCCACTTT
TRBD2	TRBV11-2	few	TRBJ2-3	CASSLVGSGSLTDTQYF	TGTGCCAGCAGCTTAGTCGGTAGCGGGAGCCTCACAGATACGCAGTATTTT
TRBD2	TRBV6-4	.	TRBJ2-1	CASSDGASGTSEQFF	TGTGCCAGCAGTGACGGGGCTAGCGGGACAAGTGAGCAGTTCTTC
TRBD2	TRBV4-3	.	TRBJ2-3	CASSQDVRTSGMTSSTDTQYF	TGCGCCAGCAGCCAAGATGTAAGGACTAGCGGGATGACCTCTAGCACAGATACGCAGTATTTT
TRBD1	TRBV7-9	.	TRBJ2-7	CASSPRDSDMIYEQYF	TGTGCCAGCAGCCCAAGGGACAGCGATATGATTTACGAGCAGTACTTC
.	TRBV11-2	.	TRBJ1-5	CASSLGGGRDSNQPQHF	TGTGCCAGCAGCTTAGGGGGAGGGCGGGATAGCAATCAGCCCCAGCATTTT
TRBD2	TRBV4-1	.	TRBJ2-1	CASSQVGGRISYNEQFF	TGCGCCAGCAGCCAAGTTGGCGGGAGGATCTCCTACAATGAGCAGTTCTTC
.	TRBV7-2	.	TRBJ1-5	CASSNSGNQPQHF	TGTGCCAGCAGTAATTCGGGCAATCAGCCCCAGCATTTT
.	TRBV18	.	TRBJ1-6	CASSPVERANSPLHF	TGTGCCAGCTCCCCAGTTGAGAGGGCTAATTCACCCCTCCACTTT
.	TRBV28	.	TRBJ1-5	CASSKGRGNQPQHF	TGTGCCAGCAGTAAGGGTAGGGGGAATCAGCCCCAGCATTTT
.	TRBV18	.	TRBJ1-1	CASSSSDSEAFF	TGTGCCAGCTCATCATCCGACAGTGAAGCTTTCTTT
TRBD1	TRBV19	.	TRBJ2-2	CASSIRTGAGELFF	TGTGCCAGTAGTATTCGGACAGGGGCCGGGGAGCTGTTTTTT
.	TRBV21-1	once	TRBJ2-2	CASSNRELTGELFF	TGTGCCAGCAGTAACAGGGAACTCACCGGGGAGCTGTTTTTT
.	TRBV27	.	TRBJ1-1	CASSLGGLAFF	TGTGCCAGCAGTTTAGGGGGACTAGCTTTCTTT
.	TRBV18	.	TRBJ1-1	CASSPLSTDTEAFF	TGTGCCAGCTCACCGCTCTCAACGGACACTGAAGCTTTCTTT
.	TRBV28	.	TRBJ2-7	CASRGGGHYEQYF	TGTGCCAGCAGGGGAGGGGGACACTACGAGCAGTACTTC
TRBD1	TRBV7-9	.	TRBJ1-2	CASSLVGTGVRGYTF	TGTGCCAGCAGCTTAGTAGGGACAGGCGTACGGGGCTACACCTTC
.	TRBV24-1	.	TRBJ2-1	CATSDLEGHEQFF	TGTGCCACCAGTGATTTAGAGGGTCATGAGCAGTTCTTC
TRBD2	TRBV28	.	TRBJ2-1	CASSRLRLAGPYNEQFF	TGTGCCAGCAGCCGACTTCGACTAGCGGGCCCCTACAATGAGCAGTTCTTC
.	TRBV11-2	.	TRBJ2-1	CASSLDGAGYNEQFF	TGTGCCAGCAGCTTAGATGGTGCGGGATACAATGAGCAGTTCTTC
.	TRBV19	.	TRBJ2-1	CASSPIQQVIDNEQFF	TGTGCCAGTAGCCCTATACAGCAGGTTATAGACAATGAGCAGTTCTTC
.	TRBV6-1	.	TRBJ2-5	CASSEDGGAFETQYF	TGTGCCAGCAGTGAAGATGGGGGGGCTTTCGAGACCCAGTACTTC